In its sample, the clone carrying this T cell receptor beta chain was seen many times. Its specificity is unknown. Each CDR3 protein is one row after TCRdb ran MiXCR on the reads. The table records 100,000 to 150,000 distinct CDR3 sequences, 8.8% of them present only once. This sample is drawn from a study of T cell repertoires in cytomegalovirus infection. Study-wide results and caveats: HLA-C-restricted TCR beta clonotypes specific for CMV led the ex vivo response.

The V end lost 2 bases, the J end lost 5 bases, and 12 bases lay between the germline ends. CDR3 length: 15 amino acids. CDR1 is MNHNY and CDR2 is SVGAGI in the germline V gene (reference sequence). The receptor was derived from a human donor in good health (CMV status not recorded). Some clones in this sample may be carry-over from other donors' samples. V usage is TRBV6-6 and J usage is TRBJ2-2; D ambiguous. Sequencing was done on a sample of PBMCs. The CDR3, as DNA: TGTGCCAGCAGTTACGGGGTGGGGATGACCGGGGAGCTGTTTTTT. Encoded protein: CASSYGVGMTGELFF.